The 9 T cell receptor beta chains given below trace back to one sample, sequenced in a study of cytomegalovirus exposure and HLA in healthy donors. Primers for the PCR totalled 60 Vbeta and 13 Jbeta. Profiled with immunoSEQ multiplex PCR; TCRdb holds only in-frame clones, not every one. The table has under 250,000 clones, around 76% seen once. The sample was PBMCs. All receptors come from a man aged 25-40 years in good health and CMV-seronegative.

V gene TRBV19 combines with J gene TRBJ2-2; tentatively, D is TRBD2 (5 bases). In germline, CDR1 is LNHDA, CDR2 SQIVND (reference sequence). The CDR3 length is 15 residues. V was cut by 5 bases and J by 3 bases, with 13 bases left in between. The CDR3 coding sequence is TGTGCCAGTAGTGTACTTGGACTCGACACCGGGGAGCTGTTTTTT. Encoded protein: CASSVLGLDTGELFF.

The V call is TRBV28, the J call TRBJ1-2; D uncertain. Between the trimmed V and J ends, which lost 8 bases and 0 bases, there was a span of 10 bases. CDR1 and CDR2 (germline): MDHEN, SYDVKM. The CDR3 sequence is 13 residues long. The CDR3 DNA follows: TGTGCCAGCTCCAGCCTAGCTAACTATGGCTACACCTTC. Protein product: CASSSLANYGYTF.

V is TRBV28 and J is TRBJ1-1, with TRBD1 identical over 8 bases. Losses at the gene ends were 8 bases for V and 3 bases for J; bases not matched to a gene: 8. The CDR3 extends over 14 amino acids. Germline V gene data show CDR1 as MDHEN and CDR2 as SYDVKM. The CDR3 region is CASFDRGKDTEAFF. CDR3 DNA: TGTGCCAGCTTCGACAGGGGAAAGGACACTGAAGCTTTCTTT.

The J gene is TRBJ2-2, the V gene TRBV7-6, with 13 bases that match TRBD2. The length of the CDR3 is 17 residues. The junction had 5 bases not matched to a gene; V was cut back by 5 bases and J by 2 bases. Germline loops: CDR1 SGHVS, CDR2 FNYEAQ. The CDR3 region is CASSPPGLAGNTGELFF. The DNA for the CDR3 is TGTGCCAGCAGCCCGCCGGGACTAGCGGGAAACACCGGGGAGCTGTTTTTT.

The chain carries TRBV5-1 and TRBJ2-6; 7 nucleotides match TRBD1. Trimming removed 7 bases from V and 4 bases from J; junction bases left unmatched: 14. CDR1 and CDR2 (germline): SGHRS, YFSETQ. This CDR3 contains 17 residues. The CDR3 DNA reads TGCGCCAGCGTTCCGGGACAGACTGCTCTGGGGGCCAACGTCCTGACTTTC. This encodes CASVPGQTALGANVLTF.

The CDR3 reads CASSFSSGDGDTQYF. For the CDR3, the DNA is TGCGCCAGCAGCTTCTCTAGCGGGGATGGAGATACGCAGTATTTT. The rearrangement links TRBV5-1 to TRBJ2-3; TRBD2 agrees at 9 bases. Unmatched junction bases numbered 6, after V lost 2 bases and J lost 5 bases. The CDR3 loop spans 15 amino acids. The germline gives CDR1 SGHRS, CDR2 YFSETQ.

The chain recombines TRBV28 with TRBJ1-4; TRBD1 might be the D (6 bases). CDR1 is MDHEN and CDR2 is SYDVKM in the germline V gene. V lost 7 bases, J lost 7 bases, and 13 bases lay in between. The CDR3 extends over 13 amino acids. The CDR3 sequence: CASITGTGEKLFF. CDR3 DNA sequence: TGTGCCAGCATTACAGGGACGGGTGAAAAACTGTTTTTT.

The V gene is TRBV5-1, the J gene TRBJ1-2, with D possibly being TRBD1 (6 bases). CDR3 length: 15 amino acids. Trimming shortened V by 3 bases and J by 8 bases, and 20 bases separated the two germline ends. Germline lookup yields CDR1 SGHRS and CDR2 YFSETQ. For the CDR3, the DNA is TGCGCCAGCAGCTCCCGTACGGGAGGGGGTACCGGCTACACCTTC. Residues: CASSSRTGGGTGYTF.

This clone was seen once. This chain uses TRBV15 with TRBJ1-4, with TRBD1 as a possible D gene (6 bases). Germline V CDR1 and CDR2: LNHNV, YYDKDF (reference sequence). Trimming took 7 bases from V and 6 from J, leaving 15 bases between them. This CDR3 is 14 amino acids long. The CDR3: CATTLGAGYEKLFF. DNA of the CDR3: TGTGCCACCACCCTGGGGGCTGGGTATGAAAAACTGTTTTTT.